These T cell receptor beta chains were read from a single sample in a study of CD8 T cells in Susac syndrome. TCRdb itself ran the immunoSEQ multiplex PCR reads through MiXCR, one entry per CDR3 protein. The table has approximately 150,000 distinct CDR3 sequences, around 75% seen once. Sequencing was performed on CD8+ T cells from PBMCs. The source of these receptors is a human donor with multiple sclerosis. The CDR3 runs from the conserved cysteine through the conserved F or W. D genes are given only for firm matches. Clone size is shown for a subset of rows, as once, few, many or a class of expanded clone.

cdr3_aa | cdr3_nt | j_call | clone_size | d_call | v_call
CASSYGRGTDTQYF | TGTGCCAGTAGTTATGGGAGAGGCACAGATACGCAGTATTTT | TRBJ2-3 | few | . | TRBV19
CASSSGTPAYEQYF | TGTGCCAGCAGCTCAGGGACGCCTGCCTACGAGCAGTACTTC | TRBJ2-7 | . | . | TRBV7-9
CASGPELAGSTDTQYF | TGTGCTAGTGGTCCGGAACTAGCGGGTAGCACAGATACGCAGTATTTT | TRBJ2-3 | once | TRBD2 | TRBV12-5
CASSPLTEGLTDTQYF | TGTGCCAGCAGCCCCCTTACGGAGGGACTCACAGATACGCAGTATTTT | TRBJ2-3 | once | . | TRBV7-9
CAWSGRYNEQFF | TGTGCCTGGAGTGGCCGATACAATGAGCAGTTCTTC | TRBJ2-1 | . | . | TRBV30
CASSFERTGGGRGEAFF | TGCGCCAGCAGCTTTGAGAGGACAGGGGGCGGGAGAGGGGAAGCTTTCTTT | TRBJ1-1 | . | TRBD1 | TRBV5-1
CSARVDYGYTF | TGCAGTGCTAGGGTAGACTATGGCTACACCTTC | TRBJ1-2 | . | . | TRBV20-1
CASSEAKGDYYNEQFF | TGTGCCAGCAGTGAAGCGAAGGGGGACTACTACAATGAGCAGTTCTTC | TRBJ2-1 | . | . | TRBV2
CASSFGGHEQFF | TGTGCCAGCAGTTTCGGGGGGCATGAGCAGTTCTTC | TRBJ2-1 | . | . | TRBV12-3/TRBV12-4
CASSDRQVSNYGYTF | TGTGCCAGCAGTGATCGACAGGTTTCGAACTATGGCTACACCTTC | TRBJ1-2 | . | . | TRBV2
CATSRVREGPYEQYF | TGTGCCACCAGCAGAGTCAGGGAGGGACCCTACGAGCAGTACTTC | TRBJ2-7 | . | TRBD2 | TRBV15
CASSLDPGLGSYNEQFF | TGCGCCAGCAGCTTGGACCCAGGACTAGGCTCCTACAATGAGCAGTTCTTC | TRBJ2-1 | . | TRBD2 | TRBV5-1
CASSSIKGSNGELFF | TGTGCCAGCAGTTCGATCAAGGGTTCGAACGGGGAGCTGTTTTTT | TRBJ2-2 | . | . | TRBV27
CASSPPERFTDTQYF | TGTGCCAGCTCACCACCGGAACGATTTACAGATACGCAGTATTTT | TRBJ2-3 | . | . | TRBV18
CASSSYQRTGELFF | TGTGCCAGCAGTTCATACCAGCGTACCGGGGAGCTGTTTTTT | TRBJ2-2 | . | . | TRBV28
CASRERGADEQFF | TGTGCCAGCCGTGAAAGGGGGGCGGATGAGCAGTTCTTC | TRBJ2-1 | . | . | TRBV2
CASSEPVQGTQHF | TGTGCCAGCAGTGAACCCGTCCAGGGAACCCAGCATTTT | TRBJ1-5 | . | . | TRBV2
CASSQGLCNQPQHF | TGCGCCAGCAGTCAGGGGCTATGCAATCAGCCCCAGCATTTT | TRBJ1-5 | . | . | TRBV23-1
CASTRNGLAGGPFSYNEQFF | TGTGCCAGTACCCGTAATGGGCTAGCGGGAGGGCCCTTCTCCTACAATGAGCAGTTCTTC | TRBJ2-1 | . | TRBD2 | TRBV19
CASSPTPTGDEKLFF | TGTGCCAGCAGCCCTACTCCGACAGGGGATGAAAAACTGTTTTTT | TRBJ1-4 | . | TRBD1 | TRBV7-9
CASTIREVGYGYTF | TGTGCCAGTACTATCCGGGAGGTGGGCTATGGCTACACCTTC | TRBJ1-2 | . | . | TRBV19
CATSRASGANTQYF | TGTGCCACCAGCAGGGCTAGCGGAGCTAATACGCAGTATTTT | TRBJ2-3 | . | TRBD2 | TRBV15
CASSYSWEIYGYTF | TGTGCCAGCAGTTACTCATGGGAGATCTATGGCTACACCTTC | TRBJ1-2 | . | . | TRBV6-5
CASSHLTTALGAFF | TGCGCCAGCAGTCACCTGACGACGGCCCTGGGGGCTTTCTTT | TRBJ1-1 | once | . | TRBV23-1
CASSVGWGANTEAFF | TGTGCCAGCAGCGTAGGTTGGGGAGCGAACACTGAAGCTTTCTTT | TRBJ1-1 | . | . | TRBV9
CATSRAPEAGETQYF | TGTGCCACCAGCAGAGCCCCCGAGGCGGGAGAGACCCAGTACTTC | TRBJ2-5 | . | . | TRBV15
CASSLDEDRALVGGANVLTF | TGTGCCAGCAGTTTAGACGAGGACAGGGCATTAGTTGGGGGGGCCAACGTCCTGACTTTC | TRBJ2-6 | . | TRBD1 | TRBV12-3/TRBV12-4
CASSQVPESPGRELFF | TGCGCCAGCAGCCAAGTTCCGGAGTCCCCCGGCCGGGAGCTGTTTTTT | TRBJ2-2 | once | . | TRBV4-1
CATSDLGLAGGLNTGELFF | TGTGCCACCAGTGATTTGGGACTAGCGGGAGGACTGAACACCGGGGAGCTGTTTTTT | TRBJ2-2 | . | TRBD2 | TRBV24-1
CASSSRTANQPQHF | TGTGCCAGCAGTAGCCGGACAGCGAATCAGCCCCAGCATTTT | TRBJ1-5 | once | . | TRBV27
CASRTGMEKLFF | TGTGCCAGTAGGACAGGAATGGAAAAACTGTTTTTT | TRBJ1-4 | . | . | TRBV19
CASSHRIPWTGPSTDTQYF | TGTGCCAGCAGCCATAGAATACCCTGGACAGGACCTAGCACAGATACGCAGTATTTT | TRBJ2-3 | . | TRBD1 | TRBV11-3
CASSSSLQMSEQFF | TGTGCCAGCAGCAGCAGCTTGCAAATGAGTGAGCAGTTCTTC | TRBJ2-1 | . | . | TRBV7-9
CASSETGNEQYF | TGTGCCAGCAGCGAGACAGGTAACGAGCAGTACTTC | TRBJ2-7 | . | . | TRBV7-6
CASRTGETEAFF | TGTGCCAGCAGGACTGGTGAGACTGAAGCTTTCTTT | TRBJ1-1 | . | . | TRBV6-5
CSARKQGRSYEQYF | TGCAGTGCTAGAAAGCAGGGGCGTTCCTACGAGCAGTACTTC | TRBJ2-7 | . | . | TRBV20-1
CASTPGQLSYNEQFF | TGTGCCAGTACCCCCGGACAACTCTCCTACAATGAGCAGTTCTTC | TRBJ2-1 | . | . | TRBV19
CASSSPRETGANVLTF | TGTGCCAGCAGCTCTCCCAGGGAGACTGGGGCCAACGTCCTGACTTTC | TRBJ2-6 | . | . | TRBV6-1
CASSQSTGFDAAPLHF | TGCGCCAGCAGCCAATCCACGGGATTTGACGCGGCACCCCTCCACTTT | TRBJ1-6 | . | . | TRBV4-1
CASEDVGLTTDTQYF | TGTGCCAGCGAGGACGTGGGACTAACCACAGATACGCAGTATTTT | TRBJ2-3 | . | TRBD2 | TRBV11-2
CASSVVGRGRTDTQYF | TGTGCCAGCAGCGTAGTAGGGAGGGGACGCACAGATACGCAGTATTTT | TRBJ2-3 | once | TRBD2 | TRBV9
CASSPRQITYEQYF | TGTGCCAGCAGTCCACGACAGATTACCTACGAGCAGTACTTC | TRBJ2-7 | few | . | TRBV28
CASSQETSGRGLQETQYF | TGCGCCAGCAGCCAAGAGACTAGCGGGAGGGGATTACAAGAGACCCAGTACTTC | TRBJ2-5 | . | TRBD2 | TRBV4-3
CASSPPEGASLSSYEQYF | TGTGCCAGCAGCCCCCCGGAAGGGGCGAGCTTAAGCTCCTACGAGCAGTACTTC | TRBJ2-7 | . | . | TRBV28
CASSFYGNEQFF | TGTGCCAGCAGCTTTTATGGCAATGAGCAGTTCTTC | TRBJ2-1 | few | . | TRBV5-4
CASSPWYTGGMNTEAFF | TGTGCCAGCTCACCATGGTATACAGGGGGCATGAACACTGAAGCTTTCTTT | TRBJ1-1 | . | TRBD1 | TRBV18
CASSQTEVNTEAFF | TGTGCCAGCAGCCAAACAGAAGTGAACACTGAAGCTTTCTTT | TRBJ1-1 | . | . | TRBV12-3/TRBV12-4
CAWTPDSGNTIYF | TGTGCCTGGACCCCGGACTCTGGAAACACCATATATTTT | TRBJ1-3 | . | . | TRBV30
CASSPVRNEAFF | TGTGCCAGCAGTCCAGTCAGGAATGAAGCTTTCTTT | TRBJ1-1 | . | . | TRBV12-3/TRBV12-4